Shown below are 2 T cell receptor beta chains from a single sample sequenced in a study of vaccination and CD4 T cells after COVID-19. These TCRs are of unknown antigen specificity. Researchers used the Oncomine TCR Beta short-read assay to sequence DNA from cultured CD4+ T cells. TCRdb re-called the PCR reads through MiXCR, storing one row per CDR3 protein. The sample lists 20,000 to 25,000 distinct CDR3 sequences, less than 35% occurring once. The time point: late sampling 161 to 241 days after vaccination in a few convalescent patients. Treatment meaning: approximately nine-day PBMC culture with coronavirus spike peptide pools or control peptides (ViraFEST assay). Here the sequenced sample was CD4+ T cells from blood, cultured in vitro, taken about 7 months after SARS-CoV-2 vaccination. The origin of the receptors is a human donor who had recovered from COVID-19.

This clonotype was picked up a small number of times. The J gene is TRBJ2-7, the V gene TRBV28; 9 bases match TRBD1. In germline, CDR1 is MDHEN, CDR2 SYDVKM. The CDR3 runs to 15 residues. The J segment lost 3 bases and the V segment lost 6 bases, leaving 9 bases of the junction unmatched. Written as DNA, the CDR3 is TGTGCCAGCAGCCGGCCGGGACAGGGTCTCTACGAGCAGTACTTC. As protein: CASSRPGQGLYEQYF. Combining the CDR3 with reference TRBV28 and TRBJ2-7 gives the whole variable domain DVKVTQSSRYLVKRTGEKVFLECVQDMDHENMFWYRQDPGLGLRLIYFSYDVKMKEKGDIPEGYSVSREKKERFSLILESASTNQTSMYLCASSRPGQGLYEQYFGPGTRLTVT.

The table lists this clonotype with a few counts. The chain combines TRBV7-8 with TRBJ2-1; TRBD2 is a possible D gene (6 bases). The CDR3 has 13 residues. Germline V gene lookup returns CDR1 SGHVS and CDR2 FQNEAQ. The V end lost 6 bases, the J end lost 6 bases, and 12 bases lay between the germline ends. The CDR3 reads CASRWDLLNEQFF. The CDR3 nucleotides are TGTGCCAGCAGATGGGACTTGCTCAATGAGCAGTTCTTC.